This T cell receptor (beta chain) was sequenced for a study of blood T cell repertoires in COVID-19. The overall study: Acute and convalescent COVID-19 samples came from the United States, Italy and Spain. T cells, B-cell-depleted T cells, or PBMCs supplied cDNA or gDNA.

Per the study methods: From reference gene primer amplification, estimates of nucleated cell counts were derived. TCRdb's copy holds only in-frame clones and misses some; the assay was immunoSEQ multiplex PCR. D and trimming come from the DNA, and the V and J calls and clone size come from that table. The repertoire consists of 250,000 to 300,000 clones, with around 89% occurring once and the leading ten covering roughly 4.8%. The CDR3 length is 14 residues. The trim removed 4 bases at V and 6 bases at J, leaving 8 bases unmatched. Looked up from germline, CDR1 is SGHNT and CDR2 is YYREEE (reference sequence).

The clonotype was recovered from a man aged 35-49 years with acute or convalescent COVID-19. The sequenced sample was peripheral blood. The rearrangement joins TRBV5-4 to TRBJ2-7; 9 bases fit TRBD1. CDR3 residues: CASSPGTGKGEQYF. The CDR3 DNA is TGTGCCAGCAGCCCCGGGACAGGGAAGGGCGAGCAGTACTTC.